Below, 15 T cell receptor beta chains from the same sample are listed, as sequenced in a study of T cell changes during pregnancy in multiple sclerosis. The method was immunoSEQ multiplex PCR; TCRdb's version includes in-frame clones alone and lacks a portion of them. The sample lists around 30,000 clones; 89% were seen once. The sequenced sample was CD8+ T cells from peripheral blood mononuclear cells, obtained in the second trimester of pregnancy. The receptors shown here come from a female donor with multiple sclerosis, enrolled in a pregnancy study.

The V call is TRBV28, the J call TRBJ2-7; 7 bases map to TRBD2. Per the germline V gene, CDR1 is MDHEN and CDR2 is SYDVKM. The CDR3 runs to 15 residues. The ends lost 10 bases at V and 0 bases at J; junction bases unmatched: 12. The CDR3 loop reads CATSPLAENSYEQYF. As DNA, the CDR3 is TGTGCCACCTCCCCCCTAGCGGAAAACTCCTACGAGCAGTACTTC.

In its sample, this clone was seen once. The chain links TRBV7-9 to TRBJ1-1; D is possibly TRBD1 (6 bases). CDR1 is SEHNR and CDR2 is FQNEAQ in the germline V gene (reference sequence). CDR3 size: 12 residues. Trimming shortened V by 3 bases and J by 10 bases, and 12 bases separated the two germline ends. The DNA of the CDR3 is TGTGCCAGCAGCTTGACAGGAGGTTTAGCTTTCTTT. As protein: CASSLTGGLAFF.

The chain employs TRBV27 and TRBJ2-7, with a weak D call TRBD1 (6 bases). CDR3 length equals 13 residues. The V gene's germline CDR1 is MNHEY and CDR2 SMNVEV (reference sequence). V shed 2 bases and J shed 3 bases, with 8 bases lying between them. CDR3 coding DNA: TGTGCCAGCAGTTTAGGGACACACTACGAGCAGTACTTC. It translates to CASSLGTHYEQYF.

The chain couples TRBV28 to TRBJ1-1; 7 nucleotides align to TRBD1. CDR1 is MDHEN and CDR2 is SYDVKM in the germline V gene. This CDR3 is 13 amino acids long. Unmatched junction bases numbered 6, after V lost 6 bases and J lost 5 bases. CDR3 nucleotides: TGTGCCAGCAGCAGGGGGAGAGGGACTGAAGCTTTCTTT. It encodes CASSRGRGTEAFF.

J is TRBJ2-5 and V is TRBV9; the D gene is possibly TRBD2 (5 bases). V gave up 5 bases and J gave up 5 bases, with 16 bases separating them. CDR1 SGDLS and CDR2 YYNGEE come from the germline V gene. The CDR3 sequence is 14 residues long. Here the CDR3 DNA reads TGTGCCAGCAGTGGAGCGGAGACCTTGGAGACCCAGTACTTC. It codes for CASSGAETLETQYF.

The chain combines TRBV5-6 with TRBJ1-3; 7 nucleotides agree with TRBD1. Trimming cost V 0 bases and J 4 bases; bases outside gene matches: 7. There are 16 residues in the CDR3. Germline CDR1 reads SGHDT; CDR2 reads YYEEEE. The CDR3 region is CASSLGRQGWGNTIYF. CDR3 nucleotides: TGTGCCAGCAGCTTGGGACGACAGGGTTGGGGAAACACCATATATTTT.

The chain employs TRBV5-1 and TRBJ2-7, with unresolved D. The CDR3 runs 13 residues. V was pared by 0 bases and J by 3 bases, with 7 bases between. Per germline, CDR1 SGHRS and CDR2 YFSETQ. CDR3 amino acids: CASSLDSYYEQYF. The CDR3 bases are TGCGCCAGCAGCTTGGACTCCTACTACGAGCAGTACTTC.

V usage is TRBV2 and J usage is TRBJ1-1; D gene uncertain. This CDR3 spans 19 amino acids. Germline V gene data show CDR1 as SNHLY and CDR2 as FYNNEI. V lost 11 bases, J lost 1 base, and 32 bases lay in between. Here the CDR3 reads CAQELLPRWLRIKNTEAFF. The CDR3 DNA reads TGTGCCCAAGAGCTCCTTCCTCGTTGGTTGCGGATAAAGAACACTGAAGCTTTCTTT.

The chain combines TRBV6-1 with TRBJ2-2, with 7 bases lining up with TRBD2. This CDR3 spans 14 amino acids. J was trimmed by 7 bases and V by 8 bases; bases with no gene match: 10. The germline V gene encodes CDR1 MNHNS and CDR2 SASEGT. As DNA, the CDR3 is TGTGCCAGCGGTACTAGCGATGGGGGCGGGGAGCTGTTTTTT. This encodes CASGTSDGGGELFF.

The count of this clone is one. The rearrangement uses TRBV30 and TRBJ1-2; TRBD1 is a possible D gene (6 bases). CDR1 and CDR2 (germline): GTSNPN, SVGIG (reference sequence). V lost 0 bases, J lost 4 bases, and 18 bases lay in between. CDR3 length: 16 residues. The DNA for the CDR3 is TGTGCCTGGAGTGTACCCAACTCCGGGACAATCTATGGCTACACCTTC. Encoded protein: CAWSVPNSGTIYGYTF.

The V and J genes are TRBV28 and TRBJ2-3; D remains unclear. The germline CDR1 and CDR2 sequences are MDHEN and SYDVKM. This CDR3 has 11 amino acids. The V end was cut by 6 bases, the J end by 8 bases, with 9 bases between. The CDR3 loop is CASSTTGTQYF. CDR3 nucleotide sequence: TGTGCCAGCAGCACCACGGGTACGCAGTATTTT.

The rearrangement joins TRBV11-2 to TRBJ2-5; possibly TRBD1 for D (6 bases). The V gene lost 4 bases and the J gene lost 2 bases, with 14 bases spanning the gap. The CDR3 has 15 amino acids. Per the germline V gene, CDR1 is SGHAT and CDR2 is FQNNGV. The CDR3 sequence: CASSSRGTAQETQYF. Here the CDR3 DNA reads TGTGCCAGCAGCTCAAGGGGGACGGCACAAGAGACCCAGTACTTC.

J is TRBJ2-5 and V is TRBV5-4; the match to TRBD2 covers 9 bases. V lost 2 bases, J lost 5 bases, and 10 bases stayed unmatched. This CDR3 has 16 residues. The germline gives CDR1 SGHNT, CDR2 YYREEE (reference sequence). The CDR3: CASSFSAGGPGETQYF. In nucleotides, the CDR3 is TGTGCCAGCAGCTTTTCCGCGGGAGGGCCTGGGGAGACCCAGTACTTC.

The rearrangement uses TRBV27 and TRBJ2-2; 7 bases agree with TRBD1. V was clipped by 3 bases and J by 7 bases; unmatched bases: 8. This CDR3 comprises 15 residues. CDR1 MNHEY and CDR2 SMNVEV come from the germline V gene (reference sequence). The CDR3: CASSFKGQSNGELFF. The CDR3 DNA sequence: TGTGCCAGCAGTTTCAAGGGACAGTCGAACGGGGAGCTGTTTTTT.

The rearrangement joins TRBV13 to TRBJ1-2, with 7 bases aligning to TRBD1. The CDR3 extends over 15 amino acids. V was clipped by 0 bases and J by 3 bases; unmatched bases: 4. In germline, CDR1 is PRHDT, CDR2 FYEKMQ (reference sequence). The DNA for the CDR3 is TGTGCCAGCAGCTTAGGGACAGGGATTTACTATGGCTACACCTTC. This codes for CASSLGTGIYYGYTF.